Described below is a single TCR beta chain sequence and its context. Per the study methods: Reference gene primer amplification gave nucleated cell count estimates. The table came from immunoSEQ multiplex PCR; TCRdb's copy has only in-frame clones and leaves some out. V and J calls and clone size are as listed in that table; D and trimming were resolved from the DNA. The sample lists under 250,000 clones; 80% to 90% were seen once. The data were obtained in a study of blood T cell repertoires in COVID-19. Study-wide context: From T cells, B-cell-depleted T cells, or PBMCs came the material, which was cDNA or gDNA.

Germline CDR1 SGHAT, CDR2 FQNNGV. Trimming shortened V by 5 bases and J by 5 bases, and 18 bases separated the two germline ends. This CDR3 region has 15 residues. This sequence was found in a man aged 40-55 years with acute or convalescent COVID-19. The source material was peripheral blood. V usage is TRBV11-2 and J usage is TRBJ2-5; perhaps TRBD1 as D (7 bases). The CDR3 spells CASSLRQGLQETQYF. The CDR3 coding sequence is TGTGCCAGCAGCCTCCGACAGGGACTTCAGGAGACCCAGTACTTC.